These 5 T cell receptor beta chains originate from one sample sequenced in a study of immune characterization of retroperitoneal liposarcoma. TCRdb fed the PCR reads into MiXCR, producing one record per CDR3 protein. Counted here are 2,000 to 2,500 distinct CDR3 sequences, 40% to 45% occurring once; the ten biggest clones make up about 17%. Source material: tumor tissue. All receptors come from a male donor with retroperitoneal liposarcoma.

This clonotype is termed large. The chain carries TRBV7-2 and TRBJ2-7; TRBD2 agrees at 9 bases. V dropped 3 bases and J dropped 1; count of bases not matched to a gene: 1. Germline CDR1 is SGHTA and CDR2 is FQGNSA. This CDR3 spans 14 amino acids. CDR3 protein: CASSFSGGSYEQYF. The CDR3 DNA sequence: TGTGCCAGCAGCTTTAGCGGGGGATCCTACGAGCAGTACTTC.

This clonotype is deemed medium-sized. A read error is possible here, since a much larger clone lies one base away. V gene TRBV6-1 combines with J gene TRBJ2-4; 9 bases are a match to TRBD1. The J call is in doubt because the DNA end fits TRBJ2-7 better. Germline V lookup: CDR1 MNHNS, CDR2 SASEGT. The CDR3 runs to 15 residues. The CDR3 region has the DNA TGTGCCAGCAGTTCCTCCGGGACAGGGACCTACGAGCAGTACTTC. Amino acid sequence: CASSSSGTGTYEQYF.

This clonotype was seen only a few times. This sequence joins TRBV6-1 and TRBJ2-5; perhaps TRBD2 as D (6 bases). CDR1 and CDR2 (germline): MNHNS, SASEGT. The CDR3 runs 16 residues. The germline V and J ends were trimmed by 0 bases and 11 bases, with 22 bases remaining between them. Here the CDR3 reads CASSEARGDPYNEQYF. CDR3 coding DNA: TGTGCCAGCAGTGAAGCGCGCGGGGACCCCTACAATGAGCAGTACTTC.

By its share, this clonotype is large. The chain joins TRBV7-2 to TRBJ2-5; the D is unclear. Germline loops: CDR1 SGHTA, CDR2 FQGNSA. The CDR3 consists of 16 residues. Trimming shortened V by 1 base and J by 5 bases, and 17 bases separated the two germline ends. The CDR3 loop is CASSLDATTSRETQYF. The CDR3 DNA reads as TGTGCCAGCAGCTTAGATGCCACCACCTCGCGGGAGACCCAGTACTTC.

The chain couples TRBV6-6 to TRBJ2-3, with a possible D match to TRBD1 (5 bases). The germline V gene encodes CDR1 MNHNY and CDR2 SVGAGI (reference sequence). The CDR3 consists of 12 residues. The V end was cut by 7 bases, the J end by 1 base, with 6 bases between. Here the CDR3 DNA reads TGTGCCAGCAAAGGGGGCACAGATACGCAGTATTTT. It yields the protein CASKGGTDTQYF.